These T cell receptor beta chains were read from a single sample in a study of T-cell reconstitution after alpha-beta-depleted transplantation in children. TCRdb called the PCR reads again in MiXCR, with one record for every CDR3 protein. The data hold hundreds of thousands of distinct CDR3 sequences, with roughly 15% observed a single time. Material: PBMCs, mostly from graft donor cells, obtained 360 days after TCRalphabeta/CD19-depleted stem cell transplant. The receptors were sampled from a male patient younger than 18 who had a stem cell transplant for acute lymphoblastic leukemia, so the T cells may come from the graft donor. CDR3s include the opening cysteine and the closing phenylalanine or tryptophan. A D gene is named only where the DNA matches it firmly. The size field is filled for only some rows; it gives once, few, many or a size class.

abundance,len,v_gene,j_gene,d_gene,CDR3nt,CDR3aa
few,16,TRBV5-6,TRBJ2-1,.,TGTGCCAGCAGCTTTATATGGGGAAGCTCCTACAATGAGCAGTTCTTC,CASSFIWGSSYNEQFF
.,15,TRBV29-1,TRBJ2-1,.,TGCAGCGTCGACTCGCGGGGAAGTCGGTACAATGAGCAGTTCTTC,CSVDSRGSRYNEQFF
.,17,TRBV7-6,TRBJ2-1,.,TGTGCCAGCAGCTCCCAGGGTAGCGGAAGCTCCTACAATGAGCAGTTCTTC,CASSSQGSGSSYNEQFF
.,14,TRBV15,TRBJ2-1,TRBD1,TGTGCCACCAGCAGAGACGGGACAGGGGATGAGCAGTTCTTC,CATSRDGTGDEQFF
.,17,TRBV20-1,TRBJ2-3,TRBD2,TGCAGTGCGAAGCAATATGGACTAGCCTCCCTGTTGGATACGCAGTATTTT,CSAKQYGLASLLDTQYF
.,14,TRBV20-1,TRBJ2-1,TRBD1,TGCAGTGCTAGAGATCGGCCAGGGGGCAATGAGCAGTTCTTC,CSARDRPGGNEQFF
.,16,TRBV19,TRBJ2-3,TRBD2,TGTGCCAGTAGTATAATCGGGGGGAAGGCCACAGATACGCAGTATTTT,CASSIIGGKATDTQYF
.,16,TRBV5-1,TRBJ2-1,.,TGCGCCAGCAGCATCGCGATGCGGGGCTCCTACAATGAGCAGTTCTTC,CASSIAMRGSYNEQFF
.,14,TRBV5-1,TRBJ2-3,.,TGCGCCAGCAGCGCGCAGGGGATCACAGATACGCAGTATTTT,CASSAQGITDTQYF
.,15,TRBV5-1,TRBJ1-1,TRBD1,TGCGCCAGCAGCTCAACGTTGGACAGGGGCACTGAAGCTTTCTTT,CASSSTLDRGTEAFF
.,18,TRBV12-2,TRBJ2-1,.,TGTGCAAGTCGCCCAAACGGGCTTAGCATGACCTGCTACAATGAGCAGTTCTTC,CASRPNGLSMTCYNEQFF
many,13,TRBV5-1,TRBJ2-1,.,TGCGCCAGCGGGGGCGGGAACTACAATGAGCAGTTCTTC,CASGGGNYNEQFF
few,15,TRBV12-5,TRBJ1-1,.,TGTGCTAGTGGTTTGAACGGGAATATGAACACTGAAGCTTTCTTT,CASGLNGNMNTEAFF
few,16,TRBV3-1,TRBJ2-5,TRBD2,TGTGCCAGCAGCCGGGGCGGGACTAGCGGGAGGCAGACCCAGTACTTC,CASSRGGTSGRQTQYF
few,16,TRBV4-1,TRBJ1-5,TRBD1,TGCGCCAGCAGCCAATCCGGGACAGGGACTTCGCAGCCCCAGCATTTT,CASSQSGTGTSQPQHF
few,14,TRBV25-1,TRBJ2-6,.,TGTGCCAGCAGTGATGACCTTGGGGCCAACGTCCTGACTTTC,CASSDDLGANVLTF
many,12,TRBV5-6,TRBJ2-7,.,TGTGCCAGCAGCTTGCTGTTGGGCGAGCAGTACTTC,CASSLLLGEQYF
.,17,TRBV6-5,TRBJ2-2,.,TGTGCCAGCAGTTACGACCACGGGACTCGACGGACCGGGGAGCTGTTTTTT,CASSYDHGTRRTGELFF
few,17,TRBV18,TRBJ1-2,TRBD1,TGTGCCAGCTCACCTTCAAATCCGGGACAGACCTTCAGGGGCTACACCTTC,CASSPSNPGQTFRGYTF
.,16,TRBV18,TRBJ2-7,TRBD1,TGTGCCAGCTCACCGCGACCGGGACAGGGGATCTACGAGCAGTACTTC,CASSPRPGQGIYEQYF
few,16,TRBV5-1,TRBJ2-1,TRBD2,TGCGCCAGCAGCTTTGGTCGGGAGGGGATCTACAATGAGCAGTTCTTC,CASSFGREGIYNEQFF
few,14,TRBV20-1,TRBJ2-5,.,TGCAGTGCTAGGGAGAGGGGGACGGAAGAGACCCAGTACTTC,CSARERGTEETQYF
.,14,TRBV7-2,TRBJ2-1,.,TGTGCCAGCATCCTTGGACTCTCCTACAATGAGCAGTTCTTC,CASILGLSYNEQFF
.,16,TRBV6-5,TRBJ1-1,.,TGTGCCAGCAGTTACTCTACCCCCTTGGCAGAAGGTCGCGCTTTCTTT,CASSYSTPLAEGRAFF
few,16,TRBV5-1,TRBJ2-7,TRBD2,TGCGCCAGCAGCTTGCCCCTGACTAGCGGGAAAGACGAGCAGTACTTC,CASSLPLTSGKDEQYF
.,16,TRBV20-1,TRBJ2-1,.,TGCAGTGCTAGTGGGGCTTCGGAACTGGCCTACAATGAGCAGTTCTTC,CSASGASELAYNEQFF
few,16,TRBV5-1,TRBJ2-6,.,TGCGCCAGCAGACTGTTCTCCGACTCTGGGGCCAACGTCCTGACTTTC,CASRLFSDSGANVLTF
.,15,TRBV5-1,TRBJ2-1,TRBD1,TGCGCCAGCAGCTCGCGACAGGGGGCGCGGAATGAGCAGTTCTTC,CASSSRQGARNEQFF
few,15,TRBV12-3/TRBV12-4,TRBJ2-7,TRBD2,TGTGCCAGCAGACGACTAGCGGGAGGGCCCAGTGAGCAGTACTTC,CASRRLAGGPSEQYF
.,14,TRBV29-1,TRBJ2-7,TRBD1,TGCAGCGTTGTTGACAGGGCCTTTTCCTACGAGCAGTACTTC,CSVVDRAFSYEQYF
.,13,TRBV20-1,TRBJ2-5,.,TGCAGTGCTCTTGACAGTCTCCAAGAGACCCAGTACTTC,CSALDSLQETQYF
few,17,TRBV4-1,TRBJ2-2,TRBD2,TGCGCCAGCAGCCAGCGGACTAGCGTCTCGAACACCGGGGAGCTGTTTTTT,CASSQRTSVSNTGELFF
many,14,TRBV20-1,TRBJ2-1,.,TGCAGTGCTAAGGGGGAGGGGGGAAGAAATGAGCAGTTCTTC,CSAKGEGGRNEQFF
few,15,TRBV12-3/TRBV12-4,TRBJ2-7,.,TGTGCCAGCAGTCTCAATGGAGGACACTCCTACGAGCAGTACTTC,CASSLNGGHSYEQYF
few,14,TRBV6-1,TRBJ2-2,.,TGTGCCAGCAGCCGACCCTCGGGGGCCGGGGAGCTGTTTTTT,CASSRPSGAGELFF
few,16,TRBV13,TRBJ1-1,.,TGTGCCAGCAGCTTTCAGACGACAGCCTCTCGAACTGAAGCTTTCTTT,CASSFQTTASRTEAFF
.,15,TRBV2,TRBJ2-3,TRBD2,TGTGCCAGCAGGGAAGGGCTAGCGGCCACAGATACGCAGTATTTT,CASREGLAATDTQYF
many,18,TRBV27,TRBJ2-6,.,TGTGCCAGCAGTTTATACACGGTCACTAGCTCTGGGGCCAACGTCCTGACTTTC,CASSLYTVTSSGANVLTF
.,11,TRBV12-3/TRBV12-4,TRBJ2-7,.,TGTGCCAGCAGTTTTGGGCAGGCAGAGTACTTC,CASSFGQAEYF
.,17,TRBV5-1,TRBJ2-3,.,TGCGCCAGCAGCTGGGAATCGACAGGCGTGAAGGCGGATACGCAGTATTTT,CASSWESTGVKADTQYF
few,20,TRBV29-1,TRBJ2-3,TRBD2,TGCAGCGTTGTCTTCGTACGCGGGACTAGCGGGACTACTAGCACAGATACGCAGTATTTT,CSVVFVRGTSGTTSTDTQYF
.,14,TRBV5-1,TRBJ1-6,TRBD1,TGCGCCAGCAGCTGGACAGGGGATGATTCACCCCTCCACTTT,CASSWTGDDSPLHF
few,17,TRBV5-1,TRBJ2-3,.,TGCGCCAGCAGCTTGGCGTCAGGAACAGGCCTCACAGATACGCAGTATTTT,CASSLASGTGLTDTQYF
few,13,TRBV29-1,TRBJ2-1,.,TGCAGCGGCCAACGACCCTCCTACAATGAGCAGTTCTTC,CSGQRPSYNEQFF
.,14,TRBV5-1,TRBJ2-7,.,TGCGCCAGCAGCTTGGAGGGCAGATACTACGAGCAGTACTTC,CASSLEGRYYEQYF
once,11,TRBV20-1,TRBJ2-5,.,TGCAGTGCTAGAGGGATAGAGACCCAGTACTTC,CSARGIETQYF
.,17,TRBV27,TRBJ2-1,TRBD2,TGTGCCAGCACCCACCTGACCGGGACTAGCGGGAGGTGTGAGCAGTTCTTC,CASTHLTGTSGRCEQFF
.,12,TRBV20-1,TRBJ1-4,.,TGCAGTGCTAGCCTGGGGCGGGAAAAACTGTTTTTT,CSASLGREKLFF
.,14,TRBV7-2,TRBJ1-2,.,TGTGCCAGCAGCTTACGAGACAGAAACTATGGCTACACCTTC,CASSLRDRNYGYTF
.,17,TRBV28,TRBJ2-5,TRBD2,TGTGCCAGCAGTCCCTGGACTAGCGGTTTTTACCAAGAGACCCAGTACTTC,CASSPWTSGFYQETQYF
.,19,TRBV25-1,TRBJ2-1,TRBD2,TGTGCCAGCAGGAGCGGGAGGGCCTTAGGGGGAGGTGGGGTGACAGAGCAGTTCTTC,CASRSGRALGGGGVTEQFF
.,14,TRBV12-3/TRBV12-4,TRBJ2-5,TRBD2,TGTGCCAGCAGTGCGGGAGGGCGGCAAGAGACCCAGTACTTC,CASSAGGRQETQYF
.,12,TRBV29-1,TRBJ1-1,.,TGCAGCGTTGCAGGGTTTAACACTGAAGCTTTCTTT,CSVAGFNTEAFF
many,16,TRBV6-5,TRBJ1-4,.,TGTGCCAGCAGTTACTCAGGGGGGCGTACTAATGAAAAACTGTTTTTT,CASSYSGGRTNEKLFF
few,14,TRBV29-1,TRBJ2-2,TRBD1,TGCAGCGTTGGACAGGGTTGGGACACCGGGGAGCTGTTTTTT,CSVGQGWDTGELFF